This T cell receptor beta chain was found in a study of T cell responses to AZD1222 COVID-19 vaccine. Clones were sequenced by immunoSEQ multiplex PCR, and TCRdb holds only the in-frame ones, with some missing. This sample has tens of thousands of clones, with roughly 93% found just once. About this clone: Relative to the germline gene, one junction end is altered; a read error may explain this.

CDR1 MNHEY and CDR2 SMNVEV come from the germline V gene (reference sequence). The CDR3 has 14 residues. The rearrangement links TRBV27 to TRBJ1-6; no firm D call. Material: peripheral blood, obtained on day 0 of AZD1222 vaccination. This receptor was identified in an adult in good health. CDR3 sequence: CASRFSTRDSPLHF. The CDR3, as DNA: TGTGCCAGCCGTTTTTCCACACGGGATTCACCCCTCCACTTT.